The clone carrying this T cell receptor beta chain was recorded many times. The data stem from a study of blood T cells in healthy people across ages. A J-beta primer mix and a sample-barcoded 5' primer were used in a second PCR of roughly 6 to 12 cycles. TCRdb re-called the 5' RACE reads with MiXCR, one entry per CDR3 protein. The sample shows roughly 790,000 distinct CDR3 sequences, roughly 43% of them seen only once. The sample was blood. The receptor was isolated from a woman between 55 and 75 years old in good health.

For the CDR3, the DNA is TGTGCCAGCAGTCTCTTGGGGGGCTCCTATGGCTACACCTTC. Its protein product is CASSLLGGSYGYTF. The J gene is TRBJ1-2, the V gene TRBV7-2; D is possibly TRBD1 (6 bases). Germline-derived CDR1 and CDR2 are SGHTA and FQGNSA. The CDR3 is 14 residues long. The V end was cut by 6 bases, the J end by 4 bases, with 15 bases between.